At least ten counts were recorded for the clone carrying this T cell receptor (beta chain). Its antigen is not known. The data belong to a study of CD8+CD57+ T cells in acquired aplastic anemia. Study overall: Quantities of DNA derived from sorted CD4+ and CD8+ cells averaged approximately 3.3 ug. Study conclusions and caveats: No significant patient-versus-control difference appeared in CD8+ Simpson's diversity. In common between the patients and the controls were more than 25 CD8+ CDR3 sequences.

CDR3 and TCR beta VDJ profiling relied on a genomic DNA template. TCRdb re-called the reads through MiXCR, storing one row per CDR3 protein. The sample has about 210,000 distinct CDR3 sequences, almost 35% seen once. After removal of 6 bases from V and 6 bases from J, the junction contained 8 bases not matched to a gene. The CDR3 is made up of 13 amino acids. Germline V gene data show CDR1 as DFQATT and CDR2 as SNEGSKA (reference sequence). This chain links TRBV20-1 with TRBJ1-5, with TRBD1 matching over 7 bases. Sequencing was done on a sample of sorted CD4+, CD8+, or CD8+CD57+ T cells (not recorded which) from PBMCs. This TCR was recovered from a human donor in good health, serving as a control. CDR3 loop: CSAVDREAQPQHF. The DNA for the CDR3 is TGCAGTGCAGTAGACAGGGAGGCTCAGCCCCAGCATTTT.